The present entry profiles one TCR beta chain with its context. Its antigen is unknown. Profiling relied on immunoSEQ multiplex PCR, and the TCRdb table lists in-frame clones only, not all of them. The table has approximately 94,000 clones, 91% seen once; the top ten hold 0.15%. The data were taken from a study of siplizumab effects on memory and regulatory T cells. With 6 bases clipped from V and 8 bases from J, the junction kept 4 bases outside the gene matches. Germline V gene data show CDR1 as SGHAT and CDR2 as FQNNGV. The CDR3 is 13 amino acids. Whole-study findings and limits: Major contributors to the alloresponse seemed to be naive T cells, which also appeared more diverse than memory cells. Unstimulated subsets contained matches for only a minor fraction of alloreactive clones. In roughly 80-97% of proliferating CD4+ or CD8+ clones, a naive or memory phenotype could not be assigned. Mean Treg-derived proportions of mappable alloreactive CD4+ clones were just under 70% for siplizumab and around 29% for controls.

This chain uses TRBV11-2 with TRBJ1-4; 9 nucleotides align to TRBD1. The source is a human donor in good health. The sample was CD4+ T cells sorted from blood. The CDR3 here is CASSEQGAEKLFF. The CDR3 nucleotides are TGTGCCAGCAGTGAACAGGGGGCGGAAAAACTGTTTTTT.